This T cell receptor beta chain emerged from a study of blood T cell repertoires in COVID-19. Study-wide context: Sources were T cells, B-cell-depleted T cells, or PBMCs; the material itself was cDNA or gDNA.

Original processing methods: Amplification from reference gene primers served as the basis for estimated nucleated cell counts. Only in-frame clones appear in the TCRdb table, and some are missing; sequencing was by immunoSEQ multiplex PCR. The V and J calls and the clone size are those of that table, but D and trimming were determined from the DNA. The data show approximately 300,000 clones, with around 89% seen just once and around 1% held by the top ten. The receptor comes from a woman aged 40 to 50 with COVID-19, enrolled during active disease. Sequences were obtained from peripheral blood.

The CDR3 here is CASSLVGLNTGELFF. In DNA, the CDR3 is TGCGCCAGCAGCTTGGTAGGACTCAATACCGGGGAGCTGTTTTTT. The rearrangement links TRBV5-1 to TRBJ2-2; D may be TRBD2 (5 bases). Germline-derived CDR1 and CDR2 are SGHRS and YFSETQ. The ends were cut back, 0 bases at V and 5 bases at J, with 11 bases in the middle. There are 15 residues in the CDR3.